The 10 T cell receptor beta chains in this list originate from one sample, sequenced in a study of blood T cells in healthy people across ages. The use of a sample-barcoded 5' primer and a J-beta primer mix characterized a second PCR of roughly 6 to 11 cycles. TCRdb redid the calling of the 5' RACE reads with MiXCR, one entry per CDR3 protein. The sample lists 1,500,000 or so distinct CDR3 sequences; about 45% were seen once. Input material: blood. These receptors all stem from a woman aged 18-29 years in good health.

As concerns this clonotype: A read error is possible here, since a much larger clone lies one base away. V is TRBV29-1 and J is TRBJ1-2; D is undetermined. Germline V gene data show CDR1 as SQVTM and CDR2 as ANQGSEA. The CDR3 runs 15 residues. CDR3 bases: TGCAGCGTTCCCGACCCTGAAAGGGAGGACTATGACTACACCTTC. Its translation: CSVPDPEREDYDYTF.

At least ten counts were recorded for this clonotype. The CDR3 nucleotides read TGCAGCACAGGGGGGGCTCACTCCTACAATGAGCAGTACTTC. Protein: CSTGGAHSYNEQYF. This chain links TRBV29-1 with TRBJ2-1; D is perhaps TRBD1 (8 bases). The assigned J gene may be wrong: the sequence end matches TRBJ2-7 better. Germline CDR1 reads SQVTM; CDR2 reads ANQGSEA. The CDR3 runs 14 residues.

V is TRBV7-2 and J is TRBJ2-3; 7 nucleotides agree with TRBD2. The CDR3 spans 17 residues. From germline, CDR1 is SGHTA and CDR2 FQGNSA. The J segment lost 1 base and the V segment lost 4 bases, leaving 11 bases of the junction unmatched. CDR3 coding DNA: TGTGCCAGCAGCTCGGGCCCTTCTAGCGGTGGCACAGATACGCAGTATTTT. This encodes CASSSGPSSGGTDTQYF. The full variable domain, completed using reference TRBV7-2 and TRBJ2-3, is GAGVSQSPSNKVTEKGKDVELRCDPISGHTALYWYRQSLGQGLEFLIYFQGNSAPDKSGLPSDRFSAERTGGSVSTLTIQRTQQEDSAVYLCASSSGPSSGGTDTQYFGPGTRLTVL.

The chain employs TRBV6-2 or TRBV6-3 and TRBJ2-5, with D unresolved. The CDR3 runs 15 residues. Trimming left V 10 bases short and J 11 bases short, with 29 bases between. Germline CDR1 is MNHEY and CDR2 is SVGEGT. In nucleotides, the CDR3 is TGTGCCACCAAGAACAGAGTGGAGTCAGACAATGAGCAGTACTTC. Encoded protein: CATKNRVESDNEQYF.

This clonotype was counted only a few times. The chain has TRBV4-2 and TRBJ1-1; a weak D match, TRBD1 (6 bases). Germline V gives CDR1 LGHNA, CDR2 YNFKEQ. The V gene lost 1 base and the J gene lost 1 base, with 10 bases spanning the gap. The CDR3 loop spans 15 amino acids. This CDR3 is CASSQGGARNTEAFF. The CDR3 bases are TGTGCCAGCAGCCAAGGGGGGGCTAGGAACACTGAAGCTTTCTTT.

The gene calls are TRBV7-8 and TRBJ2-1; D not certain. The V gene's germline CDR1 is SGHVS and CDR2 FQNEAQ. V gave up 7 bases and J gave up 7 bases, with 11 bases separating them. CDR3 length equals 12 residues. The CDR3 loop reads CASTQVENEQFF. The CDR3 DNA sequence: TGTGCCAGCACGCAAGTGGAGAATGAGCAGTTCTTC.

This chain links TRBV12-3 or TRBV12-4 with TRBJ1-2; 7 positions agree with TRBD1. Trimming took 4 bases from V and 4 from J; bases not matched to a gene: 6. This CDR3 spans 14 amino acids. CDR3 DNA: TGTGCCAGCAGTTATACAGGGGAGGTCTATGGCTACACCTTC. Encoded protein: CASSYTGEVYGYTF.

There are many counts of this clonotype. V gene TRBV29-1 combines with J gene TRBJ2-6; 7 nucleotides line up with TRBD1. Germline CDR1 SQVTM, CDR2 ANQGSEA. This CDR3 is 13 amino acids long. The junction had 2 bases not matched to a gene; V was cut back by 7 bases and J by 2 bases. The CDR3, as DNA: TGCAGCGCAACAGGGGCTGGGGCCAACGTCCTGACTTTC. The encoded protein is CSATGAGANVLTF.

This clonotype was found a few times. The chain couples TRBV12-3 or TRBV12-4 to TRBJ2-3; D gene unclear. Trimming took 3 bases from V and 5 from J, leaving 9 bases between them. The CDR3 runs 13 residues. Here the CDR3 DNA reads TGTGCCAGCAGTTTCGGTGAGCAAGATACGCAGTATTTT. Protein product: CASSFGEQDTQYF.

V is TRBV3-1 and J is TRBJ1-1, with a possible D match to TRBD1 (6 bases). Germline CDR1 LGHDT, CDR2 YNNKEL (reference sequence). Trimming took off 1 base at V and 0 bases at J, with 12 bases between the two ends. The CDR3 loop spans 16 amino acids. DNA for the CDR3: TGTGCCAGCAGCCAAGTCTCAGGACAGCTGAACACTGAAGCTTTCTTT. Its translation: CASSQVSGQLNTEAFF.